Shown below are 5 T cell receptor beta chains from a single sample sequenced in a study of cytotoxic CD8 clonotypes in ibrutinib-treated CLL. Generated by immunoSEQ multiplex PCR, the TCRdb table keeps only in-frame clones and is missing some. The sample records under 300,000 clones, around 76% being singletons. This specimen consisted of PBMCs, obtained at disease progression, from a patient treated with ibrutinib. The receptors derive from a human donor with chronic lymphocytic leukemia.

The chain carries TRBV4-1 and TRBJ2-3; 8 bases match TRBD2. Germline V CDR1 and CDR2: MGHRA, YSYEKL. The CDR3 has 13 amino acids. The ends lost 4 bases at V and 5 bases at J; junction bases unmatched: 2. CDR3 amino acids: CASSPTSGDTQYF. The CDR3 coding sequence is TGCGCCAGCAGCCCCACTAGCGGAGATACGCAGTATTTT.

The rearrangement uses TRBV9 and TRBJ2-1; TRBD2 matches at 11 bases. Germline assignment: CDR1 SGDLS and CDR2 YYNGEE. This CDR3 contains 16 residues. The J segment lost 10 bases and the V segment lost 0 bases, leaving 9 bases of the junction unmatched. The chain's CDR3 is CASSVVGTSGPVEQFF. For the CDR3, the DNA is TGTGCCAGCAGCGTAGTTGGGACTAGCGGCCCGGTGGAGCAGTTCTTC.

The CDR3 DNA follows: TGTGCCACCCACGAGGCCTACAATGAGCAGTTCTTC. Its protein is CATHEAYNEQFF. This chain joins TRBV6-1 and TRBJ2-1; D uncertain. V was pared by 10 bases and J by 2 bases, with 9 bases between. CDR3 length: 12 amino acids. Germline CDR1 is MNHNS and CDR2 is SASEGT.

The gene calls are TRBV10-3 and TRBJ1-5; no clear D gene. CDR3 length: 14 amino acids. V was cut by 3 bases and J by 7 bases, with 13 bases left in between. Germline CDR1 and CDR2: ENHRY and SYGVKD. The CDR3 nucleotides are TGTGCCATCAGTGATGGGGTTGCTTCGCAGCCCCAGCATTTT. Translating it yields CAISDGVASQPQHF.

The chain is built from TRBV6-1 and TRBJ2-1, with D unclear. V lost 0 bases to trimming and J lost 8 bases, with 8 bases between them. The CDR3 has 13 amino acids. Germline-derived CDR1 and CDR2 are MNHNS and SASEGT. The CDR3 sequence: CASSEASPDEQFF. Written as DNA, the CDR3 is TGTGCCAGCAGTGAAGCATCACCGGATGAGCAGTTCTTC.